Below are 20 T cell receptor beta chains sequenced from a single sample in a study of CD8 T cells in ankylosing spondylitis. In TCRdb, the 5' RACE reads were re-called with MiXCR into one record per CDR3 protein. The sample yields tens of thousands of distinct CDR3 sequences, 27% seen once. The sequenced material came from blood, either unsorted or a sorted T cell fraction (not recorded which). These receptors were collected from a male donor with ankylosing spondylitis or in good health (not recorded which).

V is TRBV18 and J is TRBJ2-7, with D possibly TRBD2 on 5 matching bases. V was pared by 4 bases and J by 3 bases, with 10 bases between. This CDR3 comprises 13 residues. Germline loops: CDR1 KGHSH, CDR2 LQKENI. The CDR3 region has the DNA TGTGCCAGCTCACAATCCCGGGGCTACGAGCAGTACTTC. As protein: CASSQSRGYEQYF.

In this sample, this clonotype turned up a few times. This rearrangement joins TRBV5-1 to TRBJ2-2; tentatively, D is TRBD2 (5 bases). The CDR3 runs 15 residues. The V and J ends lost 0 bases and 4 bases respectively, with 10 bases between them. Germline values: CDR1 SGHRS, CDR2 YFSETQ. CDR3 region: CASSLAAGSTGELFF. The CDR3 nucleotides read TGCGCCAGCAGCTTGGCCGCGGGCAGCACCGGGGAGCTGTTTTTT.

This clonotype was seen more than once but under ten times. The chain is built from TRBV7-8 and TRBJ2-3, with a possible D match to TRBD2 (7 bases). The CDR3 totals 17 residues. CDR1 is SGHVS and CDR2 is FQNEAQ in the germline V gene. V shed 1 base and J shed 1 base, with 15 bases lying between them. CDR3 protein: CASSLVRGGAGTDTQYF. The CDR3 region has the DNA TGTGCCAGCAGCTTAGTTCGAGGGGGGGCTGGCACAGATACGCAGTATTTT.

This chain links TRBV12-3 or TRBV12-4 with TRBJ2-5, with TRBD1 matching over 8 bases. V lost 4 bases and J lost 5; bases outside the gene matches: 6. The CDR3 runs 14 residues. CDR3 DNA sequence: TGTGCCAGCAGTTCAGGACAGGGCGGGGAGACCCAGTACTTC. Translating it yields CASSSGQGGETQYF.

This clonotype was counted ten times or more. The genes are TRBV29-1 and TRBJ2-3; 10 nucleotides match TRBD2. The trim removed 6 bases at V and 5 bases at J, leaving 8 bases unmatched. CDR3 size: 14 residues. The germline CDR1 and CDR2 sequences are SQVTM and ANQGSEA. The CDR3 here is CSVFGTSVIDTQYF. The CDR3 bases are TGCAGCGTATTCGGGACTAGCGTAATAGATACGCAGTATTTT.

The chain links TRBV11-1 to TRBJ2-2; no clear D. The ends were cut back, 0 bases at V and 4 bases at J, with 6 bases in the middle. Germline V gene sequence: CDR1 SGHAT, CDR2 FQDESV (reference sequence). This CDR3 comprises 14 residues. The CDR3: CASSLAPITGELFF. In DNA, the CDR3 is TGTGCCAGCAGCTTAGCGCCGATCACCGGGGAGCTGTTTTTT.

The rearrangement links TRBV5-1 to TRBJ2-3; no clear D gene. The V gene lost 2 bases and the J gene lost 0 bases, with 7 bases spanning the gap. The CDR3 length is 14 residues. Germline CDR1 and CDR2: SGHRS and YFSETQ. For the CDR3, the DNA is TGCGCCAGCAGCTTTACACGCAGCACAGATACGCAGTATTTT. It specifies CASSFTRSTDTQYF.

This clonotype was counted a few times. The rearrangement links TRBV5-1 to TRBJ2-7; unclear D gene. The CDR3 totals 15 residues. Trimming removed 0 bases from V and 7 bases from J, with 17 bases in between. Per germline, CDR1 SGHRS and CDR2 YFSETQ. CDR3: CASSLESPGRGEQYV. CDR3 nucleotide sequence: TGCGCCAGCAGCTTGGAAAGTCCCGGCCGTGGGGAGCAGTACGTC.

The chain recombines TRBV2 with TRBJ2-7, with 11 positions matching TRBD1. This CDR3 has 13 residues. V lost 8 bases, J lost 5 bases, and 5 bases stayed unmatched. The V gene's germline CDR1 is SNHLY and CDR2 FYNNEI. The CDR3 is CASFRDRGNEQYF. In nucleotides, the CDR3 is TGTGCCAGCTTCCGGGACAGGGGGAACGAGCAGTACTTC.

This rearrangement joins TRBV7-3 to TRBJ2-5; D gene uncertain. This CDR3 contains 15 residues. Germline CDR1 SGHTA, CDR2 FQGTGA. V lost 0 bases, J lost 2 bases, and 10 bases lay in between. The CDR3 spells CASSLTSGIQETQYF. As DNA, the CDR3 is TGTGCCAGCAGCTTAACTTCAGGAATTCAAGAGACCCAGTACTTC.

The chain employs TRBV20-1 and TRBJ2-1; 7 nucleotides align to TRBD2. Trimming at V came to 5 bases and at J to 12 bases, leaving 10 bases not matched to a gene. Germline CDR1 and CDR2: DFQATT and SNEGSKA (reference sequence). This CDR3 spans 12 amino acids. DNA for the CDR3: TGCAGTGCTCTCATGGCGGGAGAGGTGCAGTTCTTC. Translating it yields CSALMAGEVQFF.

V gene TRBV11-2 combines with J gene TRBJ2-5, with TRBD2 matching 8 bases. Trimming at V came to 3 bases and at J to 2 bases, leaving 2 bases not matched to a gene. CDR3 length: 14 residues. The germline V gene has CDR1 SGHAT and CDR2 FQNNGV. CDR3: CASSLERGQETQYF. DNA for the CDR3: TGTGCCAGCAGCTTGGAGCGGGGGCAAGAGACCCAGTACTTC.

This clonotype was seen only a few times. The J gene is TRBJ2-5, the V gene TRBV9; a weak D match, TRBD1 (5 bases). The germline CDR1 and CDR2 sequences are SGDLS and YYNGEE. The CDR3 length is 15 residues. The germline V and J ends were trimmed by 3 bases and 7 bases, with 19 bases remaining between them. The DNA for the CDR3 is TGTGCCAGCAGCGCAGGGCCTTTGGTTATTACGACCCAGTACTTC. This gives the protein CASSAGPLVITTQYF.

The chain combines TRBV7-2 with TRBJ2-5, with TRBD2 matching 7 bases. The trim removed 1 base at V and 5 bases at J, leaving 13 bases unmatched. Germline V lookup: CDR1 SGHTA, CDR2 FQGNSA. This CDR3 is 17 amino acids long. The CDR3: CASSLVVSSGWLETQYF. DNA of the CDR3: TGTGCCAGCAGCTTAGTAGTTTCTAGCGGTTGGCTGGAGACCCAGTACTTC.

This clonotype was seen many times. The CDR3 DNA follows: TGTGCCAGCAGTTACTCAGGGGGGGCAAAACGTCGCCACACCTTC. Translation: CASSYSGGAKRRHTF. The V call is TRBV6-5, the J call TRBJ1-2, with D tentatively TRBD1 (6 bases). Germline V gene data show CDR1 as MNHEY and CDR2 as SVGAGI. V lost 0 bases and J lost 12, with 20 bases in between. CDR3 length: 15 amino acids.

This clonotype was observed at least ten times. The chain has TRBV20-1 and TRBJ2-5, with D perhaps matching TRBD2 (6 bases). This CDR3 is built from 11 residues. Trimming left V 3 bases short and J 4 bases short, with 6 bases between. Looked up from germline, CDR1 is DFQATT and CDR2 is SNEGSKA (reference sequence). Here the CDR3 DNA reads TGCAGTGCTAGCGGGGGAGAGACCCAGTACTTC. This encodes CSASGGETQYF.

V gene TRBV9 combines with J gene TRBJ2-7; 8 bases align to TRBD2. CDR1 SGDLS and CDR2 YYNGEE come from the germline V gene. The CDR3 contains 14 residues. The J segment lost 2 bases and the V segment lost 3 bases, leaving 4 bases of the junction unmatched. CDR3 loop: CASSETSGPYEQYF. The CDR3 bases are TGTGCCAGCAGCGAAACTAGCGGCCCCTACGAGCAGTACTTC. The full variable domain, completed using reference TRBV9 and TRBJ2-7, is DSGVTQTPKHLITATGQRVTLRCSPRSGDLSVYWYQQSLDQGLQFLIQYYNGEERAKGNILERFSAQQFPDLHSELNLSSLELGDSALYFCASSETSGPYEQYFGPGTRLTVT.

The chain combines TRBV5-4 with TRBJ2-3; 10 bases are shared with TRBD2. This CDR3 has 14 amino acids. CDR1 is SGHNT and CDR2 is YYREEE in the germline V gene (reference sequence). The V segment lost 9 bases and the J segment 3 bases; nucleotides outside the gene matches: 7. The CDR3 protein is CATQVAGGTDTQYF. CDR3 in DNA: TGTGCCACCCAGGTAGCGGGGGGTACAGATACGCAGTATTTT. Drawing the rest from reference TRBV5-4 and TRBJ2-3, the complete variable domain is ETGVTQSPTHLIKTRGQQVTLRCSSQSGHNTVSWYQQALGQGPQFIFQYYREEENGRGNFPPRFSGLQFPNYSSELNVNALELDDSALYLCATQVAGGTDTQYFGPGTRLTVL.

The V and J genes are TRBV5-1 and TRBJ2-5; D not certain. Trimming stripped 0 bases from V and 5 bases from J, with 11 bases between. The CDR3 consists of 14 residues. Per germline, CDR1 SGHRS and CDR2 YFSETQ. CDR3 DNA: TGCGCCAGCAGCTTGGGGACCCCGAGGGAGACCCAGTACTTC. Translating gives CASSLGTPRETQYF.

V is TRBV12-3 or TRBV12-4 and J is TRBJ2-3; D is ambiguous. This CDR3 contains 14 residues. V gave up 6 bases and J gave up 6 bases, with 16 bases separating them. The CDR3 protein is CASSGGPKKDTQYF. CDR3 coding DNA: TGTGCCAGCAGCGGCGGTCCCAAGAAGGATACGCAGTATTTT.